This TCR beta chain was recorded in a study of a mutant IDH1 vaccine in newly diagnosed glioma. Time point described: baseline, week 1 (first vaccination visit). The treatment: pre-vaccination baseline after standard-of-care therapy. Germline values: CDR1 MNHNS, CDR2 SASEGT. The length of the CDR3 is 16 residues. Trimming stripped 3 bases from V and 0 bases from J, with 9 bases between. Produced via immunoSEQ multiplex PCR; TCRdb's table is partial and in-frame only. Of about 92,000 clones listed, about four fifths are singletons. The TCR was taken from a woman between 50 and 59 years old with glioma. The rearrangement links TRBV6-1 to TRBJ1-6; tentative D call: TRBD1 (6 bases). The material sequenced was PBMCs, taken from a glioma patient treated with radiotherapy, temozolomide or both. This CDR3 is CASSEGASSYNSPLHF. The CDR3, as DNA: TGTGCCAGCAGTGAGGGGGCTAGCTCCTATAATTCACCCCTCCACTTT.